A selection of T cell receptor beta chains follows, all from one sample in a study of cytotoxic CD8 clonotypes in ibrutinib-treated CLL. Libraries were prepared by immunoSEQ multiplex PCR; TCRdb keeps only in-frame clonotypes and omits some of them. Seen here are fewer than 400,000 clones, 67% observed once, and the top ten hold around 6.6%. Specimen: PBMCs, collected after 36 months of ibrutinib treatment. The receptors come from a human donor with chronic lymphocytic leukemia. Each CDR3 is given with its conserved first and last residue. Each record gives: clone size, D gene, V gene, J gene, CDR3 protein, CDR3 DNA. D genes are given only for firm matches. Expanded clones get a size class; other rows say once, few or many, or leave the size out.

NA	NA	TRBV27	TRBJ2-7	CASSSLLPGAVYEQYF	TGTGCCAGCAGTTCCCTCCTCCCGGGGGCCGTCTACGAGCAGTACTTC
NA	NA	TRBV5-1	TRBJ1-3	CASSLSGGGNTIYF	TGCGCCAGCAGCTTGTCGGGTGGTGGAAACACCATATATTTT
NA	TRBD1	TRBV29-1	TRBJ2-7	CSVGDRGEGEQYF	TGCAGCGTGGGGGACAGGGGAGAGGGTGAGCAGTACTTC
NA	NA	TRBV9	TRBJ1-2	CASSPADMSNYGYTF	TGTGCCAGCAGCCCGGCCGATATGAGTAACTATGGCTACACCTTC
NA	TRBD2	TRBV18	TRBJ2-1	CASSPPGGGAGNEQFF	TGTGCCAGCTCACCACCTGGCGGGGGGGCCGGCAATGAGCAGTTCTTC
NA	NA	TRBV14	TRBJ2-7	CASSQPRGASPLEQYF	TGTGCCAGCAGCCAGCCCAGGGGGGCTAGCCCCCTCGAGCAGTACTTC
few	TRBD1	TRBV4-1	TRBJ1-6	CASSPTGFSSYNSPLHF	TGCGCCAGCAGCCCGACAGGGTTCAGCTCCTATAATTCACCCCTCCACTTT
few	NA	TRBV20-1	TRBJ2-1	CSVADGEQFF	TGCAGTGTCGCGGACGGTGAGCAGTTCTTC
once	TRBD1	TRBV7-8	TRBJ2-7	CASSLGGRGSEQYF	TGTGCCAGCAGCTTAGGTGGCAGGGGGAGCGAGCAGTACTTC
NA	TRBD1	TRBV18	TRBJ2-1	CASSPGTDSYNEQFF	TGTGCCAGCTCCCCCGGGACAGACTCCTACAATGAGCAGTTCTTC
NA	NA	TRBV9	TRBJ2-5	CASSVDGERETQYF	TGTGCCAGCAGCGTAGACGGGGAACGGGAGACCCAGTACTTC
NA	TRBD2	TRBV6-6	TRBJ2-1	CASSYKWEGEQFF	TGTGCCAGCAGTTATAAGTGGGAGGGTGAGCAGTTCTTC
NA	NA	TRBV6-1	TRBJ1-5	CATLRVGNQPQHF	TGTGCCACCCTACGGGTAGGCAATCAGCCCCAGCATTTT
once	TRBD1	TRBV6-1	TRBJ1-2	CATTDRTINYGYTF	TGTGCCACTACGGACAGGACCATCAACTATGGCTACACCTTC
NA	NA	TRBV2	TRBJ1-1	CASSPDTGTEAFF	TGTGCCAGCAGCCCCGATACAGGGACTGAAGCTTTCTTT
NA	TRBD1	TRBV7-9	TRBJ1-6	CASSLWGRGLSPLHF	TGTGCCAGCAGCTTATGGGGCAGGGGGCTTTCACCCCTCCACTTT
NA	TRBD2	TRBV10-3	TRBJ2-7	CATKPADTSGEIYEQYF	TGTGCCACCAAACCCGCCGATACTAGCGGGGAAATCTACGAGCAGTACTTC
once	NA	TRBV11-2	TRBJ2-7	CASSLAATILYEQYF	TGTGCCAGCAGCTTAGCGGCGACAATCTTATACGAGCAGTACTTC
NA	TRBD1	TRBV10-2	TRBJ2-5	CASIGIRGLGQETQYF	TGCGCCAGCATCGGGATTAGGGGGCTTGGCCAAGAGACCCAGTACTTC
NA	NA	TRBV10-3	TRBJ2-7	CAISITQGGDDEQYF	TGTGCCATCAGCATAACCCAGGGGGGAGATGACGAGCAGTACTTC
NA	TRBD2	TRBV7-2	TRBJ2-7	CASSVRLAGLSYEQYF	TGTGCCAGCAGCGTCCGACTAGCAGGACTCTCCTACGAGCAGTACTTC
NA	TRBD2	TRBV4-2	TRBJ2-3	CASSQGTSGRPSLTDTQYF	TGTGCCAGCAGCCAGGGGACTAGCGGGAGACCGTCGTTAACAGATACGCAGTATTTT
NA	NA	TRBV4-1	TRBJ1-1	CASREPRGMNTEAFF	TGCGCCAGCAGGGAACCCAGGGGCATGAACACTGAAGCTTTCTTT
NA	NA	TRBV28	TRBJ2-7	CASRTLYEQYF	TGTGCCAGCAGGACCCTCTACGAGCAGTACTTC
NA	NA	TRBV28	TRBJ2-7	CASSSTGLFYYEQYF	TGTGCCAGCAGTTCTACCGGGCTCTTTTACTACGAGCAGTACTTC
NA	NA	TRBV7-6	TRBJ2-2	CASSSPRTVFNLPGELFF	TGTGCCAGCAGCTCCCCACGGACAGTTTTTAATCTCCCCGGGGAGCTGTTTTTT
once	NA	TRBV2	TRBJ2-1	CATTRYRAGYNEQFF	TGTGCCACCACCCGATACAGGGCTGGGTACAATGAGCAGTTCTTC
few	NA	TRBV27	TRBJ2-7	CASAFRSSYEQYF	TGTGCCAGCGCCTTCAGGTCATCCTACGAGCAGTACTTC
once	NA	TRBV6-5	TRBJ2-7	CASSYSSNSVSYEQYF	TGTGCCAGCAGTTACTCGAGTAATAGCGTCTCCTACGAGCAGTACTTC
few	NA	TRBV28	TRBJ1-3	CASQELSGNTIYF	TGTGCCAGCCAGGAGCTCTCTGGAAACACCATATATTTT
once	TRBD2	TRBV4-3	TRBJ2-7	CASSQELVGREWSEQYF	TGCGCCAGCAGCCAAGAGCTGGTTGGGCGGGAGTGGTCCGAGCAGTACTTC
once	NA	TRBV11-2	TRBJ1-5	CASSSRTGFLKSNQPQHF	TGTGCCAGCAGCTCACGCACGGGATTCCTGAAGAGCAATCAGCCCCAGCATTTT
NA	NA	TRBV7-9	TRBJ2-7	CASSLALGGRNYEQYF	TGTGCCAGCAGCTTAGCGCTGGGGGGACGAAACTACGAGCAGTACTTC
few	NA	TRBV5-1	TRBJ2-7	CASSLARVDEQYF	TGCGCCAGCAGCTTGGCTCGGGTCGACGAGCAGTACTTC
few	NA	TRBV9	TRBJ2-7	CASSVERVPYEQYF	TGTGCCAGCAGCGTGGAAAGGGTCCCCTACGAGCAGTACTTC
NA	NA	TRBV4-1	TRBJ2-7	CASSQLDGFYEQYF	TGCGCCAGCAGCCAACTGGACGGGTTCTACGAGCAGTACTTC
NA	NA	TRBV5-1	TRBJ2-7	CASSSPTSYEQYF	TGCGCCAGCAGCAGTCCCACCTCCTACGAGCAGTACTTC
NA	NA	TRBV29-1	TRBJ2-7	CSVGGSSYEQYF	TGCAGCGTTGGGGGCAGCAGCTACGAGCAGTACTTC
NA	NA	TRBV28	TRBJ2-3	CASSLTAHPLTTDTQYF	TGTGCCAGCAGTTTAACGGCCCACCCCCTTACCACAGATACGCAGTATTTT
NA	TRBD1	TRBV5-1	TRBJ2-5	CASSTTGQQDTQYF	TGCGCCAGCAGCACAACGGGACAGCAAGATACCCAGTACTTC
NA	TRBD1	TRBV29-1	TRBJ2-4	CSVQGALAKNIQYF	TGCAGCGTTCAGGGGGCTTTAGCCAAAAACATTCAGTACTTC
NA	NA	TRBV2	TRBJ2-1	CASSTGTVHEQFF	TGTGCCAGCAGTACCGGGACGGTCCATGAGCAGTTCTTC
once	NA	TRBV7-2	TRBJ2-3	CASSLGGSRPDTQYF	TGTGCCAGCAGCTTAGGAGGGAGCAGGCCAGATACGCAGTATTTT
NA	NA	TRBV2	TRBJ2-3	CASSRGRSTDTQYF	TGTGCCAGCTCTCGGGGGCGTAGCACAGATACGCAGTATTTT
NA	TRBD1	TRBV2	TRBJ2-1	CASRDSDRVQYNEQFF	TGTGCCAGCAGGGACTCAGACAGGGTTCAATACAATGAGCAGTTCTTC
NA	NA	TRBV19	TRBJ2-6	CASSMLGAAGANVLTF	TGTGCCAGTAGTATGTTGGGGGCCGCTGGGGCCAACGTCCTGACTTTC
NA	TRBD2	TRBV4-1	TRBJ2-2	CASSPLGGGITGELFF	TGCGCCAGCAGCCCCCTGGGCGGGGGGATTACCGGGGAGCTGTTTTTT
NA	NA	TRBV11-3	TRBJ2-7	CASSLEQGAYEQYF	TGTGCCAGCAGCTTAGAACAAGGGGCCTACGAGCAGTACTTC
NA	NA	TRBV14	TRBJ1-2	CASSQDIERNYGYTF	TGTGCCAGCAGCCAAGACATAGAGAGAAACTATGGCTACACCTTC